The following is a T cell receptor (beta chain) sequence with its context. Antigen unknown. During the collection period, no donor immune events like infections were recorded. This CDR3 region has 12 residues. Trimming left V 6 bases short and J 2 bases short, with 7 bases between. Germline assignment: CDR1 MNHEY and CDR2 SVGAGI. Only in-frame clones appear in the TCRdb table, and some are missing; sequencing was by immunoSEQ multiplex PCR. Counted here are around 56,000 clones, roughly four fifths occurring once; the ten biggest clones make up more than 15%. The data derive from a study of identifying expanded T cells in peripheral blood. Study results and limitations: Variance in clone template counts between roughly 2-week samples significantly increased with total template count across all healthy donors. Technical replicates showed about 1.2 changed clones; approximately 2 weeks about 16; four weeks 19.

The specimen sequenced was blood. The rearrangement uses TRBV6-5 and TRBJ2-5; possibly TRBD1 for D (5 bases). The receptor was isolated from a person aged 18 to 70 in good health. The CDR3 loop reads CASRTEQETQYF. CDR3 coding DNA: TGTGCCAGCAGGACAGAACAAGAGACCCAGTACTTC.